This TCR beta chain was obtained from a study of blood T cell repertoires in COVID-19. Study-level information: The United States, Italy and Spain were the sources of the acute and convalescent COVID-19 samples.

TCRdb keeps only in-frame clones here, not all; method: immunoSEQ multiplex PCR. The table shows some 310,000 clones, with roughly 91% occurring only once. The study drew participants aged about 18 to 95 years from 20 to 30 US areas. Germline CDR1 is MNHEY and CDR2 is SMNVEV (reference sequence). The CDR3 extends over 15 amino acids. V trimming: 6 bases; J trimming: 5 bases; junction bases outside the gene matches: 10. The material sequenced was PBMCs or T cells enriched from blood (not recorded which). The V gene is TRBV27, the J gene TRBJ1-2; 9 bases line up with TRBD1. The receptor comes from a woman under 40 who had recovered from COVID-19. The CDR3 spells CASRRDRAGFYGYTF. CDR3 coding DNA: TGTGCCAGCAGAAGGGACAGGGCAGGCTTTTATGGCTACACCTTC.